The 11 T cell receptor beta chains below were found in one sample sequenced in a study of blood T cell repertoires in COVID-19. The method was immunoSEQ multiplex PCR; TCRdb's version includes in-frame clones alone and lacks a portion of them. The repertoire has 45,000 to 50,000 clones, roughly 87% of them found once; the top ten carry around 7.4%. Material: peripheral blood. The source of these receptors is a man aged 60-69 years with active COVID-19.

The V gene is TRBV27, the J gene TRBJ1-1; unclear D gene. Germline values: CDR1 MNHEY, CDR2 SMNVEV (reference sequence). Trimming shortened V by 0 bases and J by 3 bases, and 5 bases separated the two germline ends. The CDR3 contains 13 residues. CDR3 DNA sequence: TGTGCCAGCAGTTTATCGAGGCACACTGAAGCTTTCTTT. The encoded protein is CASSLSRHTEAFF.

The chain couples TRBV24-1 to TRBJ2-7; 8 nucleotides agree with TRBD2. The CDR3 is made up of 15 amino acids. The V segment lost 4 bases and the J segment 0 bases; nucleotides outside the gene matches: 4. Germline V gene data show CDR1 as KGHDR and CDR2 as SFDVKD. The CDR3 sequence is CATSEAGAGSYEQYF. The CDR3 coding sequence is TGTGCCACCAGTGAAGCGGGAGCAGGCTCCTACGAGCAGTACTTC.

The chain recombines TRBV24-1 with TRBJ2-1; 11 nucleotides match TRBD1. CDR3 length: 13 residues. Germline V lookup: CDR1 KGHDR, CDR2 SFDVKD. V lost 9 bases to trimming and J lost 3 bases; unmatched junction nucleotides: 0. DNA of the CDR3: TGTGCCACCGGGACAGGGGGCTACAATGAGCAGTTCTTC. The encoded protein is CATGTGGYNEQFF.

The chain has TRBV6-2 or TRBV6-3 and TRBJ2-4; 10 bases are shared with TRBD1. CDR1 is MNHEY, CDR2 SVGEGT, per germline. The V segment lost 2 bases and the J segment 9 bases; nucleotides outside the gene matches: 7. CDR3 length: 15 amino acids. The CDR3 DNA reads TGTGCCAGCAGTTACCTGGGACAGGGGAGGGCCATTCAGTACTTC. Protein product: CASSYLGQGRAIQYF.

The chain joins TRBV15 to TRBJ2-1; D perhaps matches TRBD2 (6 bases). The germline CDR1 and CDR2 sequences are LNHNV and YYDKDF (reference sequence). V lost 1 base to trimming and J lost 6 bases, with 10 bases between them. The CDR3 is made up of 14 amino acids. CDR3 DNA sequence: TGTGCCACCAGCAGAGTAGGAGGGATCAATGAGCAGTTCTTC. Translation gives CATSRVGGINEQFF. Full variable domain (rest looked up from reference TRBV15 and TRBJ2-1): DAMVIQNPRYQVTQFGKPVTLSCSQTLNHNVMYWYQQKSSQAPKLLFHYYDKDFNNEADTPDNFQSRRPNTSFCFLDIRSPGLGDTAMYLCATSRVGGINEQFFGPGTRLTVL.

The chain has TRBV5-1 and TRBJ2-1; TRBD1 might be the D (5 bases). V was cut by 4 bases and J by 6 bases, with 26 bases left in between. The CDR3 loop spans 18 amino acids. CDR1 and CDR2 (germline): SGHRS, YFSETQ. The CDR3: CASSNDGTAGARGNEQFF. For the CDR3, the DNA is TGCGCCAGCAGCAATGATGGAACAGCTGGCGCTAGGGGCAATGAGCAGTTCTTC.

The chain combines TRBV6-2 or TRBV6-3 with TRBJ1-5; D gene unclear. Germline assignment: CDR1 MNHEY and CDR2 SVGEGT. The V end lost 4 bases, the J end lost 9 bases, and 28 bases lay between the germline ends. The CDR3 contains 18 residues. CDR3 protein: CASSLVKTLPLLLSPQHF. DNA for the CDR3: TGTGCCAGCAGTTTGGTGAAAACTCTACCCCTACTATTATCGCCCCAGCATTTT.

The chain recombines TRBV27 with TRBJ1-1; the D is unclear. Germline values: CDR1 MNHEY, CDR2 SMNVEV (reference sequence). Trimming took 3 bases from V and 1 from J, leaving 6 bases between them. The CDR3 is 13 amino acids. CDR3 residues: CASSFEWNTEAFF. DNA of the CDR3: TGTGCCAGCAGTTTCGAGTGGAACACTGAAGCTTTCTTT.

The count of this clone is one. The chain couples TRBV6-2 or TRBV6-3 to TRBJ1-5; 8 nucleotides align to TRBD1. Trimming took 2 bases from V and 6 from J; bases not matched to a gene: 3. This CDR3 contains 14 residues. Germline CDR1 MNHEY, CDR2 SVGEGT. The CDR3 nucleotides are TGTGCCAGCAGTTACGGTACAGGGGGTCAGCCCCAGCATTTT. It encodes CASSYGTGGQPQHF.

This chain uses TRBV4-3 with TRBJ2-3, with TRBD2 matching 7 bases. Looked up from germline, CDR1 is LGHNA and CDR2 is YSLEER. The CDR3 is 16 residues long. Trimming removed 1 base from V and 2 bases from J; junction bases left unmatched: 6. The CDR3 sequence: CASSQVLSGTTDTQYF. The DNA for the CDR3 is TGCGCCAGCAGCCAAGTGTTAAGCGGGACCACAGATACGCAGTATTTT.

V gene TRBV18 combines with J gene TRBJ2-7; 7 nucleotides agree with TRBD2. The CDR3 runs 15 residues. Per the germline V gene, CDR1 is KGHSH and CDR2 is LQKENI. J was trimmed by 0 bases and V by 0 bases; bases with no gene match: 2. CDR3 nucleotides: TGTGCCAGCTCACCACCAGCGGGAAGCTCCTACGAGCAGTACTTC. Its protein is CASSPPAGSSYEQYF.